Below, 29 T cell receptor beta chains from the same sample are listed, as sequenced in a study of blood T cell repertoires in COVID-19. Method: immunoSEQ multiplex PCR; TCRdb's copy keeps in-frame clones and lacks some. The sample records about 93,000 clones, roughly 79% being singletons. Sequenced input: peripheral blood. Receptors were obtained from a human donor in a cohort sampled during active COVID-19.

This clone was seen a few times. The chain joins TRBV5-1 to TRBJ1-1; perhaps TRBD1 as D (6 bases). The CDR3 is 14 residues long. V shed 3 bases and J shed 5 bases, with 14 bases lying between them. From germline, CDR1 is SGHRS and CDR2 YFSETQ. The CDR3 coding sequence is TGCGCCAGCAGCTCACAAGGGGGTGGGACTGAAGCTTTCTTT. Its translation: CASSSQGGGTEAFF.

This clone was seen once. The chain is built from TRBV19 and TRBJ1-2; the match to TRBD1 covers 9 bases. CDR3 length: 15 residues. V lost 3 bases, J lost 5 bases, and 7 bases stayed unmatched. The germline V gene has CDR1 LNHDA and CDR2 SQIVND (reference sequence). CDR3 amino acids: CASSMMTGGDYGYTF. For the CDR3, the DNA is TGTGCCAGTAGTATGATGACAGGGGGAGATTATGGCTACACCTTC.

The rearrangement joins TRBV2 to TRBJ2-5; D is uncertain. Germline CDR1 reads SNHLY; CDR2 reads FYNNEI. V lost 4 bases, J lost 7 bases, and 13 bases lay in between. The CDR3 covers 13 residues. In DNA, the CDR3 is TGTGCCAGCAGTGTCGGCGGCCCGGGGACCCAGTACTTC. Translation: CASSVGGPGTQYF. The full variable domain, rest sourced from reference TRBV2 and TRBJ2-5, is EPEVTQTPSHQVTQMGQEVILRCVPISNHLYFYWYRQILGQKVEFLVSFYNNEISEKSEIFDDQFSVERPDGSNFTLKIRSTKLEDSAMYFCASSVGGPGTQYFGPGTRLLVL.

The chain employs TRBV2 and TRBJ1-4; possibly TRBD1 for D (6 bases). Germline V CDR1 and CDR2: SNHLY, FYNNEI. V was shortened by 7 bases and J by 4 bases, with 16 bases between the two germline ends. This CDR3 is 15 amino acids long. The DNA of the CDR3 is TGTGCCAGCACCCTAGGGGGAGGGAATAATGAAAAACTGTTTTTT. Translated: CASTLGGGNNEKLFF.

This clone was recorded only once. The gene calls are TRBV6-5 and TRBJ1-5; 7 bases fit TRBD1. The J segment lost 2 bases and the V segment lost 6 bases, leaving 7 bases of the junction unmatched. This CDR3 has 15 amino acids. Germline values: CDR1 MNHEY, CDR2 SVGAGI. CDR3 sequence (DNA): TGTGCCAGCAGCTCTGACAGGGCGGGCAATCAGCCCCAGCATTTT. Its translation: CASSSDRAGNQPQHF.

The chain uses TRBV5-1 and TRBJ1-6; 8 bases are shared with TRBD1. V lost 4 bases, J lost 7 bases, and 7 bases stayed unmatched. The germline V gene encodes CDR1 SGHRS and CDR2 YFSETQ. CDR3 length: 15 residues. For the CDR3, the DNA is TGCGCCAGCAGCCCTTGGGCAGGGGGCAATTCACCCCTCCACTTT. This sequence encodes CASSPWAGGNSPLHF.

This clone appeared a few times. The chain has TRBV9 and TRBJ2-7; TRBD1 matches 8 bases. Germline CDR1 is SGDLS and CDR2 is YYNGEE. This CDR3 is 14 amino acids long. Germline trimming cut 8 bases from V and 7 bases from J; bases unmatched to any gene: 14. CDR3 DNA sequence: TGTGCCAGTAGTACAGGGGGAGCTACGAGGGAGCAGTACTTC. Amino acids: CASSTGGATREQYF.

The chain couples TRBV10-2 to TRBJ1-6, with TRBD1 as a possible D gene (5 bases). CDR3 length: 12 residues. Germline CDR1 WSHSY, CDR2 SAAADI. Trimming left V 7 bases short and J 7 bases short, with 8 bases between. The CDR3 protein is CASTGGNSPLHF. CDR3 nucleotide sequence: TGCGCCAGCACCGGGGGGAATTCACCCCTCCACTTT.

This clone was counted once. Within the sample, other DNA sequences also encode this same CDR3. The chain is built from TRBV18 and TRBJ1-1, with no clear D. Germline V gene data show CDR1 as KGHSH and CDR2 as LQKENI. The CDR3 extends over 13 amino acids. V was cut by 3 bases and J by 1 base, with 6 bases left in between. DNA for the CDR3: TGTGCCAGCTCACCTAGAGAGAACACTGAAGCTTTCTTT. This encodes CASSPRENTEAFF. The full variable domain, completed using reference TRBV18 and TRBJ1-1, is NAGVMQNPRHLVRRRGQEARLRCSPMKGHSHVYWYRQLPEEGLKFMVYLQKENIIDESGMPKERFSAEFPKEGPSILRIQQVVRGDSAAYFCASSPRENTEAFFGQGTRLTVV.

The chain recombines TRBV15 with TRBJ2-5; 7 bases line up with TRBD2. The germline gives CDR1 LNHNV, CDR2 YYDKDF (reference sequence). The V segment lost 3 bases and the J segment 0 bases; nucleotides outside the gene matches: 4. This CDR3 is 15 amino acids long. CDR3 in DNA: TGTGCCACCAGCAGGTATAGCGGGCACCAAGAGACCCAGTACTTC. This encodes CATSRYSGHQETQYF.

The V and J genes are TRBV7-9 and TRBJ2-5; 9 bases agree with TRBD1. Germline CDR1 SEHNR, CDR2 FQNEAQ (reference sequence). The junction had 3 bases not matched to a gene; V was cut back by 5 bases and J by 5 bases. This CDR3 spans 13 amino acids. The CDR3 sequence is CASSRGTGETQYF. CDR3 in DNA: TGTGCCAGCAGCCGGGGGACAGGGGAGACCCAGTACTTC.

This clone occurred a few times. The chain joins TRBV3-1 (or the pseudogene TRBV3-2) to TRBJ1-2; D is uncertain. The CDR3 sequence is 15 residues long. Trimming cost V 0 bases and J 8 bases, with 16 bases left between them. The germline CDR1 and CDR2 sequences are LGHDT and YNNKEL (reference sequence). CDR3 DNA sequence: TGTGCCAGCAGCCAAGAGTTAAGCGTTCGCCAAGGCTACACCTTC. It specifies CASSQELSVRQGYTF.

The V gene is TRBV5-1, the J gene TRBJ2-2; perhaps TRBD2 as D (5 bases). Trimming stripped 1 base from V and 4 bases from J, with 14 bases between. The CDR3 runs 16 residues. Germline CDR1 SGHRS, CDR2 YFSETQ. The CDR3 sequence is CASSLSRVTSTGELFF. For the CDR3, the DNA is TGCGCCAGCAGCTTGAGTAGGGTCACTAGCACCGGGGAGCTGTTTTTT.

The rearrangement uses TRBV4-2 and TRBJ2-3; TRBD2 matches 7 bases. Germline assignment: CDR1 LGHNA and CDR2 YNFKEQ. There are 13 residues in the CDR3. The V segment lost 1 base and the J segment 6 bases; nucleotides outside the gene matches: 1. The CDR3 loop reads CASSQASGDTQYF. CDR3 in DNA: TGTGCCAGCAGCCAAGCTAGCGGCGATACGCAGTATTTT.

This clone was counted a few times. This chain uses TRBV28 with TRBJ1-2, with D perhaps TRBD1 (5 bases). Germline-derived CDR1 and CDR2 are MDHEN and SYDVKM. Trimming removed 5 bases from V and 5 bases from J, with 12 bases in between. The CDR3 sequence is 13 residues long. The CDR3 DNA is TGTGCCAGCAGTGTGACAGAATTATATGGCTACACCTTC. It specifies CASSVTELYGYTF.

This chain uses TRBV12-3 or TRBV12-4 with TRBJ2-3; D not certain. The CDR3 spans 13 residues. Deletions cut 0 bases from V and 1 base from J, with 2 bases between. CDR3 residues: CASSLAGTDTQYF. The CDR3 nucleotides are TGTGCCAGCAGTTTAGCCGGCACAGATACGCAGTATTTT.

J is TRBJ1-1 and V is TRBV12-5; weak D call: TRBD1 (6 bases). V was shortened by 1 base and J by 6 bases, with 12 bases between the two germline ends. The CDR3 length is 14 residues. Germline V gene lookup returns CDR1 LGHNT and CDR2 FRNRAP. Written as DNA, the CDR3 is TGTGCTAGTGGTTTGGGTCCCGGGACATCTGAAGCTTTCTTT. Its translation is CASGLGPGTSEAFF.

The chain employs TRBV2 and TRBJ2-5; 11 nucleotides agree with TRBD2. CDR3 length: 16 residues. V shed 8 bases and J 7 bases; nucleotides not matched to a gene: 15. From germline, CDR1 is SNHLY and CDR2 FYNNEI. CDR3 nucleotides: TGTGCCAGCCTACCCCAGGGACTAGCGGTGGAGGGGACCCAGTACTTC. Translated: CASLPQGLAVEGTQYF.

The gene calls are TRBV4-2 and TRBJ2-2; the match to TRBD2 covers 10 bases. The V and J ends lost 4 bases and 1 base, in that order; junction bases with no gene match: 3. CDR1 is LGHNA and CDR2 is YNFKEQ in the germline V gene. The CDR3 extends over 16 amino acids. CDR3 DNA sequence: TGTGCCAGCAGCCCTACTAGCGGGATGAACACCGGGGAGCTGTTTTTT. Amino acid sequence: CASSPTSGMNTGELFF.

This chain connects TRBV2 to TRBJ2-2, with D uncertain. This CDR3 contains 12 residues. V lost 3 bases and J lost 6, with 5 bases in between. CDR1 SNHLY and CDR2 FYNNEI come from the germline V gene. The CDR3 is CASSEQAGELFF. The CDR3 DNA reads TGTGCCAGCAGTGAGCAGGCCGGGGAGCTGTTTTTT.

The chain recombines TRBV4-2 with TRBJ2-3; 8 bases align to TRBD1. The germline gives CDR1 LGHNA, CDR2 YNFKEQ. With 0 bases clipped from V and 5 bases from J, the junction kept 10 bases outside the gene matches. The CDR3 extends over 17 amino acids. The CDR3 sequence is CASSQDRNGQGGDTQYF. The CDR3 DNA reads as TGTGCCAGCAGCCAAGATAGGAATGGACAGGGTGGAGATACGCAGTATTTT.

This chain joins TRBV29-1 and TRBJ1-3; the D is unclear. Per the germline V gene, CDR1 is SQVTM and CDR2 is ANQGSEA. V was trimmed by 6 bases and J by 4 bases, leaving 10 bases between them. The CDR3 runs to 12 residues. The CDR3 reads CSVVLVGNTIYF. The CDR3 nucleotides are TGCAGCGTGGTACTAGTAGGAAACACCATATATTTT.

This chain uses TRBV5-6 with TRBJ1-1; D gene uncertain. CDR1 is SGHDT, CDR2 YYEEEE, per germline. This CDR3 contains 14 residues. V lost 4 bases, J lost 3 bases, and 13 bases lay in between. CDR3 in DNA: TGTGCCAGCAGCGGATCCGGCGGTTACACTGAAGCTTTCTTT. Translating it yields CASSGSGGYTEAFF.

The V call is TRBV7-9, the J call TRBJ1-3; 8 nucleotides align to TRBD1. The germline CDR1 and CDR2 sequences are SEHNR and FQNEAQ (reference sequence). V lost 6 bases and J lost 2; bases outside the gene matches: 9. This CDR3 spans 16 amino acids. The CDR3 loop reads CASRVQGAQAGNTIYF. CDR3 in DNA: TGTGCCAGCAGAGTTCAGGGGGCACAAGCTGGAAACACCATATATTTT.

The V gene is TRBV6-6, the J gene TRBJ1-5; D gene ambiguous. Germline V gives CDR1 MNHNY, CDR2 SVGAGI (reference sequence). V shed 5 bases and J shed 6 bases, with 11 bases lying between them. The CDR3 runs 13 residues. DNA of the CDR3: TGTGCCAGCAGTGGCGAGGGTAGTCAGCCCCAGCATTTT. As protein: CASSGEGSQPQHF.

DNA for the CDR3: TGCGCCAGCAGCTTGGGCGAAACGAACACTGAAGCTTTCTTT. Translated: CASSLGETNTEAFF. The V call is TRBV5-1, the J call TRBJ1-1; D gene unclear. Germline V CDR1 and CDR2: SGHRS, YFSETQ. CDR3 length: 14 residues. The V end lost 0 bases, the J end lost 1 base, and 7 bases lay between the germline ends.

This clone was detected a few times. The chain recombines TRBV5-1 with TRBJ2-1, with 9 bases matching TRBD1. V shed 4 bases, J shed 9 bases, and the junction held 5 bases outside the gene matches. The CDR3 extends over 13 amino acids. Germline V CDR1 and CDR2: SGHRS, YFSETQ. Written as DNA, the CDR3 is TGCGCCAGCAGCATGACAGGGGGGCGTGAGCAGTTCTTC. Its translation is CASSMTGGREQFF.

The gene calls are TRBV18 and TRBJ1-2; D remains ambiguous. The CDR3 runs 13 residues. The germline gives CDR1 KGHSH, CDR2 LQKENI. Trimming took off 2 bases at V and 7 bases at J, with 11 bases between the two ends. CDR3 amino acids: CASSPTDAGGYTF. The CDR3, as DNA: TGTGCCAGCTCACCAACGGACGCGGGTGGCTACACCTTC.

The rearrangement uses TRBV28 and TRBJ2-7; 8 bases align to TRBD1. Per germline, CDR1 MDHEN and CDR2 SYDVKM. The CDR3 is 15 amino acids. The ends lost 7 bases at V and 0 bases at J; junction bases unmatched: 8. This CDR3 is CASKGQEFSSYEQYF. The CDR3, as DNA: TGTGCCAGCAAGGGACAGGAATTTAGCTCCTACGAGCAGTACTTC.